This TCR beta chain was captured in a study of blood T cell repertoires in COVID-19. Study-wide background: Samples of COVID-19 (acute and convalescent) were obtained from the United States, Italy and Spain. Sample material is recorded as cDNA or gDNA derived from T cells, B-cell-depleted T cells, or PBMCs.

The germline V gene encodes CDR1 LNHDA and CDR2 SQIVND (reference sequence). The CDR3 covers 16 residues. After removal of 4 bases from V and 5 bases from J, the junction contained 9 bases not matched to a gene. Methods used by the authors: Cell counts per sample came from amplifying reference gene primers. The assay was immunoSEQ multiplex PCR, and TCRdb's table has in-frame clones only and misses some. Clone size and V and J calls were adopted from that table, with D and trimming inferred from the DNA. The data contain about 150,000 clones, more than 65% of them singletons. This clone has a single count.

The specimen sequenced was peripheral blood. The chain employs TRBV19 and TRBJ2-5; TRBD1 matches 11 bases. The sequence derives from an elderly woman with acute or convalescent COVID-19. CDR3 loop: CASSTRSGQGGETQYF. CDR3 DNA sequence: TGTGCCAGTAGTACTCGATCGGGACAGGGGGGTGAGACCCAGTACTTC.